Below are 22 T cell receptor beta chains sequenced from a single sample in a study of beta chain features in type 1 diabetes. Investigators reverse transcribed all isolated RNA, so they sequenced expressed TCRB transcripts. TCRdb's copy holds only in-frame clones and misses some; the assay was immunoSEQ multiplex PCR. Here the sample spans 390,000 or so clones, approximately 14% being singletons. Sample: naive CD4+ T cells from blood. These receptors were taken from a man aged 25-45 years in good health.

As DNA, the CDR3 is TGTGCCAGCAGCCGTGGGCTAGCGGGAAAGGTCAATGAGCAGTTCTTC. It translates to CASSRGLAGKVNEQFF. The chain uses TRBV4-2 and TRBJ2-1, with 9 positions matching TRBD2. The CDR3 has 16 residues. Germline trimming cut 4 bases from V and 6 bases from J; bases unmatched to any gene: 10. Germline V CDR1 and CDR2: LGHNA, YNFKEQ.

The rearrangement joins TRBV15 to TRBJ2-1; 8 nucleotides line up with TRBD2. The CDR3 is 14 residues long. The germline gives CDR1 LNHNV, CDR2 YYDKDF (reference sequence). J lost 7 bases, V lost 5 bases, and 7 bases had no gene match. The CDR3 protein is CATSPGGQGNEQFF. In nucleotides, the CDR3 is TGTGCCACCAGCCCGGGAGGGCAGGGTAATGAGCAGTTCTTC.

V is TRBV14 and J is TRBJ1-5; unclear D gene. The CDR3 extends over 12 amino acids. CDR1 and CDR2 (germline): SGHDN, FVKESK. V lost 1 base to trimming and J lost 5 bases, with 3 bases between them. CDR3 nucleotides: TGTGCCAGCAGCCAAGTGGATCAGCCCCAGCATTTT. It encodes CASSQVDQPQHF.

The gene calls are TRBV5-1 and TRBJ2-1, with TRBD2 matching over 9 bases. The ends lost 0 bases at V and 2 bases at J; junction bases unmatched: 0. The CDR3 length is 15 residues. Per germline, CDR1 SGHRS and CDR2 YFSETQ. The CDR3 region has the DNA TGCGCCAGCAGCTTGGGGACTAGCGCCTACAATGAGCAGTTCTTC. Amino acid sequence: CASSLGTSAYNEQFF.

This clone was recorded a few times. The J gene is TRBJ1-2, the V gene TRBV7-2; D uncertain. Germline V CDR1 and CDR2: SGHTA, FQGNSA. V lost 0 bases and J 0 bases, leaving 8 bases between the germline ends. The CDR3 contains 15 residues. Here the CDR3 reads CASSLALASNYGYTF. The CDR3 nucleotides are TGTGCCAGCAGCTTAGCCTTGGCTTCTAACTATGGCTACACCTTC.

CDR3 protein: CASSIYSTDTQYF. In DNA form, the CDR3 reads TGTGCCAGCAGCATTTATAGCACAGATACGCAGTATTTT. This chain joins TRBV11-2 and TRBJ2-3; D not certain. Per the germline V gene, CDR1 is SGHAT and CDR2 is FQNNGV. V was cut by 5 bases and J by 0 bases, with 6 bases left in between. This CDR3 spans 13 amino acids. Drawing the rest from reference TRBV11-2 and TRBJ2-3, the complete variable domain is EAGVAQSPRYKIIEKRQSVAFWCNPISGHATLYWYQQILGQGPKLLIQFQNNGVVDDSQLPKDRFSAERLKGVDSTLKIQPAKLEDSAVYLCASSIYSTDTQYFGPGTRLTVL.

V is TRBV14 and J is TRBJ2-1; 14 bases map to TRBD2. CDR3 length: 16 residues. The V gene end was trimmed by 4 bases and the J gene end by 4 bases; junction bases not matched to a gene: 3. The germline CDR1 and CDR2 sequences are SGHDN and FVKESK. The CDR3 coding sequence is TGTGCCAGCAGCCGACTAGCGGGAGGGGGGTACAATGAGCAGTTCTTC. This gives the protein CASSRLAGGGYNEQFF.

The chain employs TRBV11-3 and TRBJ2-3; TRBD2 matches 9 bases. The ends lost 3 bases at V and 14 bases at J; junction bases unmatched: 6. The CDR3 runs 12 residues. Per germline, CDR1 SGHNT and CDR2 YENEEA. The CDR3, as DNA: TGTGCCAGCAGCTTGACTAGCGGTCGGCTGTATTTT. As protein: CASSLTSGRLYF.

This clone appeared a few times. The rearrangement joins TRBV7-2 to TRBJ1-3, with D possibly being TRBD1 (5 bases). The CDR3 runs 15 residues. V was trimmed by 1 base and J by 4 bases, leaving 11 bases between them. Germline assignment: CDR1 SGHTA and CDR2 FQGNSA. DNA for the CDR3: TGTGCCAGCAGCTTAGTCCCAGGGAGCGGAAACACCATATATTTT. Translation: CASSLVPGSGNTIYF. Filled out from reference TRBV7-2 and TRBJ1-3, the complete variable domain reads GAGVSQSPSNKVTEKGKDVELRCDPISGHTALYWYRQSLGQGLEFLIYFQGNSAPDKSGLPSDRFSAERTGGSVSTLTIQRTQQEDSAVYLCASSLVPGSGNTIYFGEGSWLTVV.

This clone has more than one count but fewer than ten. The rearrangement uses TRBV30 and TRBJ2-3, with TRBD2 identical over 7 bases. The J segment lost 2 bases and the V segment lost 3 bases, leaving 5 bases of the junction unmatched. Germline loops: CDR1 GTSNPN, CDR2 SVGIG (reference sequence). This CDR3 has 14 residues. The CDR3 reads CAWSAGTTTDTQYF. The CDR3 nucleotides are TGTGCCTGGAGCGCCGGGACTACCACAGATACGCAGTATTTT. The variable domain in full, completed from reference TRBV30 and TRBJ2-3, reads SQTIHQWPATLVQPVGSPLSLECTVEGTSNPNLYWYRQAAGRGLQLLFYSVGIGQISSEVPQNLSASRPQDRQFILSSKKLLLSDSGFYLCAWSAGTTTDTQYFGPGTRLTVL.

This clone was counted a few times. The chain joins TRBV6-6 to TRBJ1-5; D is undetermined. The CDR3 spans 14 residues. Trimming took off 2 bases at V and 3 bases at J, with 8 bases between the two ends. Per germline, CDR1 MNHNY and CDR2 SVGAGI (reference sequence). CDR3 sequence: CASSYEGNNQPQHF. DNA of the CDR3: TGTGCCAGCAGTTACGAGGGAAACAATCAGCCCCAGCATTTT.

This chain links TRBV7-9 with TRBJ2-5; perhaps TRBD1 as D (5 bases). Trimming pared 6 bases from V and 7 bases from J, leaving 18 bases between. The CDR3 runs 14 residues. Germline CDR1 reads SEHNR; CDR2 reads FQNEAQ (reference sequence). CDR3: CASRPKGPPGTQYF. CDR3 bases: TGTGCCAGCAGGCCGAAGGGGCCGCCCGGGACCCAGTACTTC.

The chain combines TRBV29-1 with TRBJ1-5, with TRBD1 identical over 9 bases. The CDR3 covers 15 residues. With V trimmed by 4 bases and J by 5 bases, 9 bases remained unmatched. Germline V gene sequence: CDR1 SQVTM, CDR2 ANQGSEA. The CDR3 DNA reads as TGCAGCGTTGCCGGGGTAACAGGGGGCGATCAGCCCCAGCATTTT. This sequence encodes CSVAGVTGGDQPQHF.

The chain has TRBV18 and TRBJ2-1, with TRBD1 matching 8 bases. This CDR3 is built from 16 residues. Germline V gene lookup returns CDR1 KGHSH and CDR2 LQKENI. The V gene end was trimmed by 0 bases and the J gene end by 9 bases; junction bases not matched to a gene: 10. The CDR3 DNA sequence: TGTGCCAGCTCACCACCAAGTCAGGGGGCCCCCGGTGAGCAGTTCTTC. Translating gives CASSPPSQGAPGEQFF.

This clone was seen a handful of times. The rearrangement joins TRBV10-1 to TRBJ2-7; tentatively, D is TRBD1 (5 bases). V was clipped by 3 bases and J by 3 bases, with 12 bases between them. The germline CDR1 and CDR2 sequences are WNHNN and SYGVQD (reference sequence). CDR3 length equals 14 residues. The CDR3 is CASSEGQGIYEQYF. For the CDR3, the DNA is TGCGCCAGCAGTGAAGGGCAGGGTATCTACGAGCAGTACTTC.

This clone came up a few times. This chain's CDR3 is CASSQDSVSGANVLTF. The CDR3, as DNA: TGTGCCAGCAGCCAAGATTCGGTCTCTGGGGCCAACGTCCTGACTTTC. The V and J genes are TRBV4-2 and TRBJ2-6; no clear D. Germline V gene data show CDR1 as LGHNA and CDR2 as YNFKEQ. The V end lost 0 bases, the J end lost 0 bases, and 6 bases lay between the germline ends. CDR3 length: 16 residues.

This clone has a handful of counts. The chain uses TRBV7-9 and TRBJ2-1; unclear D gene. V was clipped by 4 bases and J by 0 bases, with 13 bases between them. CDR1 and CDR2 (germline): SEHNR, FQNEAQ (reference sequence). CDR3 size: 16 residues. CDR3 DNA sequence: TGTGCCAGCAGCTCCATCCTTGGGGTCTCCTACAATGAGCAGTTCTTC. Amino acids: CASSSILGVSYNEQFF. The entire variable domain, with the rest obtained from reference TRBV7-9 and TRBJ2-1, is as follows: DTGVSQNPRHKITKRGQNVTFRCDPISEHNRLYWYRQTLGQGPEFLTYFQNEAQLEKSRLLSDRFSAERPKGSFSTLEIQRTEQGDSAMYLCASSSILGVSYNEQFFGPGTRLTVL.

This clone was detected a few times. Written as DNA, the CDR3 is TGTGCCAGCAGTGTGGGAGGGGGCAGCACAGATACGCAGTATTTT. Translating it yields CASSVGGGSTDTQYF. The chain combines TRBV2 with TRBJ2-3, with D tentatively TRBD1 or TRBD2 (7 bases each). With 4 bases removed from V and 0 bases from J, the gap between germline ends came to 11 bases. This CDR3 is built from 15 residues. Germline CDR1 is SNHLY and CDR2 is FYNNEI. The full variable domain, with the rest looked up from reference TRBV2 and TRBJ2-3, is EPEVTQTPSHQVTQMGQEVILRCVPISNHLYFYWYRQILGQKVEFLVSFYNNEISEKSEIFDDQFSVERPDGSNFTLKIRSTKLEDSAMYFCASSVGGGSTDTQYFGPGTRLTVL.

The CDR3 coding sequence is TGCGCCAGCAGCCCACGACTAGCGGGAGTTTTGGAGACCCAGTACTTC. Its protein product is CASSPRLAGVLETQYF. J is TRBJ2-5 and V is TRBV5-1, with 12 nucleotides matching TRBD2. The CDR3 covers 16 residues. Losses at the gene ends were 4 bases for V and 5 bases for J; bases not matched to a gene: 9. Per the germline V gene, CDR1 is SGHRS and CDR2 is YFSETQ.

This clone was seen at least ten times. The rearrangement links TRBV28 to TRBJ2-3, with 7 bases lining up with TRBD1. CDR1 is MDHEN and CDR2 is SYDVKM in the germline V gene. The V segment lost 4 bases and the J segment 14 bases; nucleotides outside the gene matches: 18. This CDR3 is 15 amino acids long. The CDR3 nucleotides are TGTGCCAGCAGTTCTCGAGGGGGCGGCCCCGGTCATGGGTATTTT. Translating it yields CASSSRGGGPGHGYF.

This clone was counted between two and nine times. This chain connects TRBV7-2 to TRBJ2-5, with D perhaps matching TRBD2 (6 bases). Per the germline V gene, CDR1 is SGHTA and CDR2 is FQGNSA. Between the trimmed V and J ends, which lost 2 bases and 4 bases, there was a span of 17 bases. This CDR3 comprises 16 residues. CDR3 in amino acids: CASSLKTRVTSETQYF. In nucleotides, the CDR3 is TGTGCCAGCAGCTTAAAGACTAGGGTGACCTCAGAGACCCAGTACTTC.

This clone has just a few counts. The V gene is TRBV4-3, the J gene TRBJ1-6; possibly TRBD1 for D (6 bases). This CDR3 has 19 residues. Germline V gene data show CDR1 as LGHNA and CDR2 as YSLEER. Between the trimmed V and J ends, which lost 0 bases and 7 bases, there was a span of 22 bases. The CDR3 DNA sequence: TGCGCCAGCAGCCAAGATGAACCCACGGGGACACTCCGAAATTCACCCCTCCACTTT. Protein: CASSQDEPTGTLRNSPLHF.